The entry that follows covers one T cell receptor (beta chain) sequence. What it binds is not known. The CDR3 has 14 amino acids. The ends were cut back, 3 bases at V and 0 bases at J, with 9 bases in the middle. Germline values: CDR1 MDHEN, CDR2 SYDVKM. The data were produced by immunoSEQ multiplex PCR, yet TCRdb's version contains in-frame clones alone and is incomplete. Of 60,000 to 80,000 clones in the sample, over 80% were seen once. This sample is drawn from a study of radiation and T cells in renal cell carcinoma. Study-level background: Nephrectomy followed 15 Gy stereotactic body radiation by 4 weeks. Study findings and constraints: Top tumor clonotypes rose in blood 2 weeks post-radiation, then contracted.

Time point here: blood 2 weeks post-SBRT. The treatment: 15 Gy SBRT to primary tumor, nephrectomy 4 weeks later. Serial blood draws occurred at baseline and 2 and 4 weeks post-SBRT. Clear cell pathology was present in this patient's renal cell carcinoma. The TCR was taken from a man in his sixties with renal cell carcinoma. The chain recombines TRBV28 with TRBJ2-7; a possible D gene is TRBD1 (5 bases). The sequenced sample was blood, obtained from a patient whose treatment included radiotherapy and nephrectomy. The CDR3 DNA sequence: TGTGCCAGCAGTTTCAGGGCAAGCTCCTACGAGCAGTACTTC. Residues: CASSFRASSYEQYF.